Included here is one T cell receptor (beta chain) sequence, with context. Its antigen is not identified. Other DNA variants within this sample encode the same CDR3. The sample belongs to a study of cytomegalovirus exposure and HLA in healthy donors. Study outcomes and limitations: Being productive about 87% or about 30% of the time was typical of most TCR beta V segments in an earlier analysis.

CDR3 length equals 15 residues. Looked up from germline, CDR1 is LGHNA and CDR2 is YSLEER. After removal of 3 bases from V and 4 bases from J, the junction contained 6 bases not matched to a gene. Researchers ran the PCR with 60 Vbeta and 13 Jbeta primers. Some clones are missing from TCRdb's copy, which holds only in-frame ones; the method was immunoSEQ multiplex PCR. The repertoire holds around 94,000 clones, with approximately 88% as singletons. The chain uses TRBV4-3 and TRBJ2-3; 8 nucleotides match TRBD1. The clonotype comes from a man aged 18 to 29 in good health and CMV-seronegative. Sequenced input: PBMCs. CDR3 sequence (DNA): TGCGCCAGCAGCCAGAGGACAGGGAGGCCAGATACGCAGTATTTT. It yields the protein CASSQRTGRPDTQYF.